This T cell receptor (beta chain) was sequenced in a study of response to subunit inactivated influenza vaccine. TCRdb re-analysed the RT-PCR reads in MiXCR, keeping a single row per CDR3 protein. Here the sample spans about 610,000 distinct CDR3 sequences, approximately 14% being singletons. The starting material was PBMCs from blood, obtained approximately 12 days after vaccination. The source of this sequence is a man aged 45 to 65 who received an inactivated influenza vaccine.

The CDR3: CAISEWGESPEQFF. For the CDR3, the DNA is TGTGCCATCAGTGAGTGGGGGGAGAGCCCCGAGCAGTTCTTC. The chain combines TRBV10-3 with TRBJ2-1; the D gene is possibly TRBD2 (6 bases). Trimming shortened V by 1 base and J by 10 bases, and 14 bases separated the two germline ends. Germline CDR1 is ENHRY and CDR2 is SYGVKD. The CDR3 has 14 residues.